This entry features one TCR beta chain sequence. Its antigen is as yet unknown. This entry is derived from a study of radiation and T cells in renal cell carcinoma. Study-level background: Nephrectomy followed 15 Gy stereotactic body radiation by 4 weeks.

CDR3 size: 15 residues. Germline assignment: CDR1 ENHRY and CDR2 SYGVKD. Trimming took 2 bases from V and 3 from J, leaving 13 bases between them. The method was immunoSEQ multiplex PCR; TCRdb's version includes in-frame clones alone and lacks a portion of them. The table has some 75,000 clones, roughly 82% seen once. Time point reported: blood 2 weeks post-SBRT. Described treatment: 15 Gy SBRT to primary tumor, nephrectomy 4 weeks later. Study findings and constraints: Baseline intratumoral clonotype presence is unknown without pretreatment biopsies. From baseline, blood top tumor clonotypes peaked at 2 weeks post-radiation.

The J gene is TRBJ2-5, the V gene TRBV10-3, with a weak D call TRBD1 (5 bases). The source of this sequence is a man in his sixties with renal cell carcinoma. Here the sequenced sample was blood, taken from a patient whose treatment included radiotherapy and nephrectomy. Written as DNA, the CDR3 is TGTGCCATCAGTGAGGGGGCGGACGTTGAAGAGACCCAGTACTTC. It is translated as CAISEGADVEETQYF.